A single sample is the source of the 18 T cell receptor beta chains below, sequenced in a study of cytomegalovirus exposure and HLA in healthy donors. The primer mix had 60 Vbeta and 13 Jbeta primers. The data were produced by immunoSEQ multiplex PCR, yet TCRdb's version contains in-frame clones alone and is incomplete. This sample yields around 130,000 clones, of which about 78% are seen a single time; 1% to 1.5% belongs to the top ten. Source material: PBMCs. These receptors came from a man aged 45-60 years in good health and CMV-seronegative.

The chain uses TRBV28 and TRBJ1-1; 10 bases fit TRBD1. V shed 3 bases, J shed 2 bases, and the junction held 9 bases outside the gene matches. This CDR3 comprises 17 residues. Germline loops: CDR1 MDHEN, CDR2 SYDVKM. CDR3 in DNA: TGTGCCAGCAGTTTCGGGACAGGGGTGCCTTACAACACTGAAGCTTTCTTT. Translating gives CASSFGTGVPYNTEAFF.

The V and J genes are TRBV30 and TRBJ2-7, with 7 bases identical to TRBD2. Trimming cost V 4 bases and J 7 bases; bases outside gene matches: 7. Germline assignment: CDR1 GTSNPN and CDR2 SVGIG (reference sequence). The CDR3 totals 12 residues. The CDR3 region is CAWTSGRPEQYF. The DNA of the CDR3 is TGTGCCTGGACTAGCGGTCGTCCGGAGCAGTACTTC. The whole variable domain, filled in from reference TRBV30 and TRBJ2-7, reads SQTIHQWPATLVQPVGSPLSLECTVEGTSNPNLYWYRQAAGRGLQLLFYSVGIGQISSEVPQNLSASRPQDRQFILSSKKLLLSDSGFYLCAWTSGRPEQYFGPGTRLTVT.

The chain has TRBV28 and TRBJ2-3, with a possible D match to TRBD2 (6 bases). CDR3 size: 16 residues. The ends were cut back, 4 bases at V and 2 bases at J, with 16 bases in the middle. CDR1 is MDHEN, CDR2 SYDVKM, per germline. CDR3 protein: CASSSGRSGYTDTQYF. CDR3 nucleotides: TGTGCCAGCAGTTCCGGTCGTAGCGGCTACACAGATACGCAGTATTTT.

The chain is built from TRBV29-1 and TRBJ1-3, with D tentatively TRBD1 (6 bases). This CDR3 has 13 residues. Germline V gives CDR1 SQVTM, CDR2 ANQGSEA. The V and J ends lost 4 bases and 0 bases respectively, with 7 bases between them. This chain's CDR3 is CSVATGSGNTIYF. In DNA form, the CDR3 reads TGCAGCGTTGCGACAGGCTCTGGAAACACCATATATTTT. The full variable domain, its missing parts supplied by reference TRBV29-1 and TRBJ1-3, is SAVISQKPSRDICQRGTSLTIQCQVDSQVTMMFWYRQQPGQSLTLIATANQGSEATYESGFVIDKFPISRPNLTFSTLTVSNMSPEDSSIYLCSVATGSGNTIYFGEGSWLTVV.

This chain connects TRBV27 to TRBJ2-2; weak D call: TRBD1 (6 bases). The V gene's germline CDR1 is MNHEY and CDR2 SMNVEV (reference sequence). V shed 2 bases and J shed 6 bases, with 13 bases lying between them. This CDR3 is built from 15 residues. The CDR3 loop is CASSLVAGVSGELFF. In nucleotides, the CDR3 is TGTGCCAGCAGTTTAGTGGCAGGGGTGTCCGGGGAGCTGTTTTTT.

The rearrangement links TRBV7-9 to TRBJ1-1; 8 bases map to TRBD1. CDR3 size: 14 residues. V shed 2 bases and J 2 bases; nucleotides not matched to a gene: 1. CDR1 and CDR2 (germline): SEHNR, FQNEAQ (reference sequence). CDR3 sequence (DNA): TGTGCCAGCAGCTTACAGGGGGCCAACACTGAAGCTTTCTTT. Its protein product is CASSLQGANTEAFF.

V is TRBV5-1 and J is TRBJ2-5, with 7 positions matching TRBD1. With the DNA end fitting TRBJ2-7 better, the J assignment may be wrong. Germline CDR1 reads SGHRS; CDR2 reads YFSETQ. The CDR3 contains 16 residues. In nucleotides, the CDR3 is TGCGCCAGCAGCTTGGCGTTGCGGACAGGACTGTACGAGCAGTACTTC. As protein: CASSLALRTGLYEQYF.

This rearrangement joins TRBV5-1 to TRBJ1-3; no clear D. The V and J ends lost 4 bases and 6 bases respectively, with 17 bases between them. Germline-derived CDR1 and CDR2 are SGHRS and YFSETQ. The CDR3 consists of 15 residues. CDR3 coding DNA: TGCGCCAGCAGCATACAACCGGAGGTGGTAAACACCATATATTTT. Protein: CASSIQPEVVNTIYF.

The chain links TRBV18 to TRBJ2-1; TRBD1 aligns across 7 bases. With 6 bases clipped from V and 5 bases from J, the junction kept 4 bases outside the gene matches. CDR1 and CDR2 (germline): KGHSH, LQKENI. The length of the CDR3 is 13 residues. The CDR3 loop is CASSPGQNNEQFF. CDR3 nucleotides: TGTGCCAGCTCCCCGGGACAGAACAATGAGCAGTTCTTC.

V gene TRBV11-2 combines with J gene TRBJ2-7; 7 bases fit TRBD2. The germline V gene encodes CDR1 SGHAT and CDR2 FQNNGV. The CDR3 is 14 amino acids. The trim removed 2 bases at V and 3 bases at J, leaving 4 bases unmatched. The CDR3 DNA is TGTGCCAGCAGCTTAAGGGGCGGGAGCTACGAGCAGTACTTC. Protein: CASSLRGGSYEQYF. Full variable domain (remainder filled in from reference TRBV11-2 and TRBJ2-7): EAGVAQSPRYKIIEKRQSVAFWCNPISGHATLYWYQQILGQGPKLLIQFQNNGVVDDSQLPKDRFSAERLKGVDSTLKIQPAKLEDSAVYLCASSLRGGSYEQYFGPGTRLTVT.

This clone came up a few times. The V call is TRBV6-1, the J call TRBJ2-1, with TRBD1 matching over 9 bases. The J segment lost 4 bases and the V segment lost 7 bases, leaving 8 bases of the junction unmatched. Germline V gene sequence: CDR1 MNHNS, CDR2 SASEGT. The CDR3 contains 15 residues. This CDR3 is CASTKTGGGYNEQFF. In nucleotides, the CDR3 is TGTGCCAGCACCAAAACAGGGGGCGGATACAATGAGCAGTTCTTC.

This clone was counted only a few times. The chain links TRBV27 to TRBJ1-6; D ambiguous. The CDR3 extends over 14 amino acids. Germline V gene sequence: CDR1 MNHEY, CDR2 SMNVEV (reference sequence). V dropped 4 bases and J dropped 7 bases, with 11 bases sitting between them. The DNA for the CDR3 is TGTGCCAGCAGTTCGGGAGGGTCGAATTCACCCCTCCACTTT. Residues: CASSSGGSNSPLHF.

The gene calls are TRBV5-1 and TRBJ1-2, with 7 positions matching TRBD1. CDR3 length equals 15 residues. Germline values: CDR1 SGHRS, CDR2 YFSETQ. The V and J ends lost 5 bases and 2 bases, in that order; junction bases with no gene match: 9. CDR3 region: CASRAGAGGNYGYTF. The DNA of the CDR3 is TGCGCCAGCAGAGCTGGGGCAGGGGGGAACTATGGCTACACCTTC. Full variable domain (rest looked up from reference TRBV5-1 and TRBJ1-2): KAGVTQTPRYLIKTRGQQVTLSCSPISGHRSVSWYQQTPGQGLQFLFEYFSETQRNKGNFPGRFSGRQFSNSRSEMNVSTLELGDSALYLCASRAGAGGNYGYTFGSGTRLTVV.

The chain has TRBV4-1 and TRBJ1-2, with TRBD1 matching 7 bases. CDR1 is MGHRA and CDR2 is YSYEKL in the germline V gene. V dropped 0 bases and J dropped 3; count of bases not matched to a gene: 4. CDR3 length: 15 amino acids. CDR3 coding DNA: TGCGCCAGCAGCCAAGAGACAGGGTATGACTATGGCTACACCTTC. Its protein product is CASSQETGYDYGYTF.

This chain connects TRBV2 to TRBJ2-5; TRBD1 aligns across 7 bases. The CDR3 extends over 14 amino acids. Germline V gene sequence: CDR1 SNHLY, CDR2 FYNNEI. V trimming: 1 base; J trimming: 6 bases; junction bases outside the gene matches: 5. CDR3 residues: CASSEGDRDKTQYF. The CDR3 DNA reads as TGTGCCAGCAGTGAAGGCGACAGGGACAAGACCCAGTACTTC.

This chain connects TRBV2 to TRBJ1-2, with D perhaps TRBD1 (6 bases). V shed 1 base and J shed 6 bases, with 6 bases lying between them. Germline CDR1 and CDR2: SNHLY and FYNNEI. CDR3 length: 12 residues. DNA of the CDR3: TGTGCCAGCAGTGAAGACAGGGATGGCTACACCTTC. Its protein product is CASSEDRDGYTF.

The chain is built from TRBV19 and TRBJ2-2; D perhaps matches TRBD2 (5 bases). This CDR3 spans 12 amino acids. Germline V gives CDR1 LNHDA, CDR2 SQIVND (reference sequence). V gave up 7 bases and J gave up 5 bases, with 8 bases separating them. Written as DNA, the CDR3 is TGTGCCAGTAAAGCGGTTACCGGGGAGCTGTTTTTT. It codes for CASKAVTGELFF. The whole variable domain, remainder taken from reference TRBV19 and TRBJ2-2, is DGGITQSPKYLFRKEGQNVTLSCEQNLNHDAMYWYRQDPGQGLRLIYYSQIVNDFQKGDIAEGYSVSREKKESFPLTVTSAQKNPTAFYLCASKAVTGELFFGEGSRLTVL.

This chain uses TRBV30 with TRBJ2-3; a weak D match, TRBD2 (5 bases). V was cut by 4 bases and J by 5 bases, with 16 bases left in between. This CDR3 has 14 residues. Germline CDR1 and CDR2: GTSNPN and SVGIG (reference sequence). This CDR3 is CAWNQAEVGDTQYF. The CDR3, as DNA: TGTGCCTGGAATCAAGCGGAAGTGGGAGATACGCAGTATTTT.